This T cell receptor (beta chain) is from a study of blood T cell repertoires in COVID-19. At the level of the study: The United States, Italy and Spain provided the acute and convalescent COVID-19 samples.

This CDR3 comprises 15 residues. Germline CDR1 is SNHLY and CDR2 is FYNNEI. Losses at the gene ends were 5 bases for V and 9 bases for J; bases not matched to a gene: 9. Residents of under 25 US areas, aged roughly 18 to 89 years, made up the participants. Participants' own reports of clinical history determined their cohort assignment. Two consecutive negative NP/OP PCR tests, clearance, or resolved symptoms defined Cohort 3 recovery. Only in-frame clones appear in the TCRdb table, and some are missing; sequencing was by immunoSEQ multiplex PCR. The sample lists 160,000 or so clones, around 80% seen once, with approximately 8% in the top ten.

The chain carries TRBV2 and TRBJ2-1, with 11 bases fitting TRBD2. The sequencing input was PBMCs or T cells enriched from blood (not recorded which). This receptor was taken from a woman aged 45-59 years who had recovered from COVID-19. The CDR3 DNA is TGTGCCAGCAGTATCACTAGCGGGAGTCACAGTGAGCAGTTCTTC. Its protein is CASSITSGSHSEQFF.